This TCR beta chain is drawn from a study of T cell responses to AZD1222 COVID-19 vaccine. Study findings and constraints: Spike-specific TCR repertoires showed rising breadth and depth after two AZD1222 doses.

On this clone itself: Its antigen is not known.

Clones were sequenced by immunoSEQ multiplex PCR, and TCRdb holds only the in-frame ones, with some missing. The sample gives 130,000 or so clones, roughly 84% of which show up once; about 28% is in the top ten. Some second doses came at about 4 weeks and others at about 12 weeks; these were pooled. The input for sequencing was peripheral blood, taken 28 days after the second AZD1222 dose. The TCR sequence derives from an adult who received the AZD1222 COVID-19 vaccine.

The CDR3: CASSLVVGLAEQFF. For the CDR3, the DNA is TGTGCCAGCAGCTTAGTAGTAGGACTAGCCGAGCAGTTCTTC. V gene TRBV7-2 combines with J gene TRBJ2-1; 8 bases map to TRBD2. Germline trimming cut 1 base from V and 10 bases from J; bases unmatched to any gene: 6. The CDR3 has 14 amino acids. From germline, CDR1 is SGHTA and CDR2 FQGNSA.